This is a list of T cell receptor beta chains from one sample in a study of blood T cell repertoires in COVID-19. Only in-frame clones appear in the TCRdb table, and some are missing; sequencing was by immunoSEQ multiplex PCR. Here the sample spans roughly 240,000 clones, 86% being singletons. Sequencing input: peripheral blood. The receptors were sampled from a woman in her twenties or thirties who had recovered from COVID-19. The CDR3 runs from the conserved cysteine through the conserved F or W. Only some rows state a clone size, as once, few, many or a class for expanded clones.

abundance	v_gene	CDR3aa
once	TRBV6-5	CASSYSSRVTETQYF
.	TRBV9	CASSAAGTGQETQYF
.	TRBV6-5	CASSPGSSGYGYTF
.	TRBV6-5	CASRITGAVYEQYF
.	TRBV5-6	CASSLDQGTNTGELFF
.	TRBV6-1	CASSDWGRDSQPQHF
.	TRBV14	CASSPEGLFGNEQYF
.	TRBV10-3	CAISESGGLYGYTF
once	TRBV7-6	CASSLKSPEDKETQYF
once	TRBV2	CASSDGTVAGGNTDTQYF
.	TRBV5-1	CASSLLGGPGDTQYF
.	TRBV7-9	CASSQAGDGTEAFF
.	TRBV7-6	CASSPQLGDYTQYF
.	TRBV5-4	CASSSQSYGYTF
.	TRBV4-1	CASSHASVDTFYGYTF
.	TRBV7-2	CASSFGPIQSPYEQYF
.	TRBV6-1	CASSEGGDRLTGELFF